This T cell receptor (beta chain) was captured by sequencing in a study of cytomegalovirus exposure and HLA in healthy donors. General study points: Many donors shared some public TCRs, even though most TCR sequences were rare. Reports showed the classifier diagnosing cytomegalovirus status with high specificity and sensitivity.

Turning to this clone: Its target is not known.

Primers for the PCR totalled 60 Vbeta and 13 Jbeta. Generated by immunoSEQ multiplex PCR, the TCRdb table keeps only in-frame clones and is missing some. In total, the table holds roughly 45,000 clones. The receptor comes from a woman aged 25 to 45 in good health and CMV-seronegative. Specimen: PBMCs.

The CDR3 coding sequence is TGTGCCAGTAGTATTAGGGGACAGGGAAGCAATCAGCCCCAGCATTTT. Translating gives CASSIRGQGSNQPQHF. The chain has TRBV19 and TRBJ1-5, with 9 bases identical to TRBD1. Germline V gene sequence: CDR1 LNHDA, CDR2 SQIVND (reference sequence). V gave up 3 bases and J gave up 1 base; unmatched junction bases: 4. The CDR3 runs 16 residues.